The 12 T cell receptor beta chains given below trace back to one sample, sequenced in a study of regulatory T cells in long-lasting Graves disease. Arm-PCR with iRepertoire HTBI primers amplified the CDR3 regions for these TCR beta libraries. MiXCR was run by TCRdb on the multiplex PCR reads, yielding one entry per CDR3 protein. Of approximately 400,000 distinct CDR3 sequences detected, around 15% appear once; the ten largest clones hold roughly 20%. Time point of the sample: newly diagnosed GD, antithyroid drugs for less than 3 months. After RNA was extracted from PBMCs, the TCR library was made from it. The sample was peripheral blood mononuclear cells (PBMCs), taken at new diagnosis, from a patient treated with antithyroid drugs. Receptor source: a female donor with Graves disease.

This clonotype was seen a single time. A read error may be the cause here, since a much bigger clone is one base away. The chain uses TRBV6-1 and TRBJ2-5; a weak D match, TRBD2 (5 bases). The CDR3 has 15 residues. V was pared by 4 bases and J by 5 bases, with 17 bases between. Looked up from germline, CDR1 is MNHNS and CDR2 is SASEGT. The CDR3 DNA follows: TGTGCCAGCAGTGGAATTTCGGGGTTAGGGGAGACCCAGTACTTC. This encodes CASSGISGLGETQYF.

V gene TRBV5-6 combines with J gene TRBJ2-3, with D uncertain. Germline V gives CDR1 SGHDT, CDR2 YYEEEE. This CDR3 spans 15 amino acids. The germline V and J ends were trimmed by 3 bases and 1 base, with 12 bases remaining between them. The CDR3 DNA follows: TGTGCCAGCAGCTCCATGACAATGGGCACAGATACGCAGTATTTT. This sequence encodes CASSSMTMGTDTQYF.

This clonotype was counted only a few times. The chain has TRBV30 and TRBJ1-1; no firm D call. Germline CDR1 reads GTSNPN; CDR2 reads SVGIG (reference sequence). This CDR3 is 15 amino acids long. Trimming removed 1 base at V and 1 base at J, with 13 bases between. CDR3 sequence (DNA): TGTGCCTGGAGTGAGCTATCCAACAGGAACACTGAAGCTTTCTTT. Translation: CAWSELSNRNTEAFF.

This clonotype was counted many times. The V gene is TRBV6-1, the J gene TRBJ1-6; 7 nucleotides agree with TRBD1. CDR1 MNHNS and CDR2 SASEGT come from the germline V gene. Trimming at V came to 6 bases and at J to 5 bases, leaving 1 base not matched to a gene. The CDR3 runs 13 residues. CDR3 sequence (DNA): TGTGCCAGCAGAGGGGGCAATAATTCACCCCTCCACTTT. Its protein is CASRGGNNSPLHF.

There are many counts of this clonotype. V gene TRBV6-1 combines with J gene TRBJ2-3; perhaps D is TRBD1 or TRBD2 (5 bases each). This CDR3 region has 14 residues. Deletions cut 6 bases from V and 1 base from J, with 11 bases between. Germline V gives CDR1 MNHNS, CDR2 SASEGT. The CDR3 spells CASSSWDGTDTQYF. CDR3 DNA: TGTGCCAGCAGCTCTTGGGACGGCACAGATACGCAGTATTTT.

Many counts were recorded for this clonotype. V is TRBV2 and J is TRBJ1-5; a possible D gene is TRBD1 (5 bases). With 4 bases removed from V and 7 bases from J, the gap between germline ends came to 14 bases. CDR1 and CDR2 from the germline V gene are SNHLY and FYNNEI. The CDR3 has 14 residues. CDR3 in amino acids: CASSGGREAQPQHF. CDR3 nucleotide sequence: TGTGCCAGCAGTGGGGGGAGGGAGGCCCAGCCCCAGCATTTT.

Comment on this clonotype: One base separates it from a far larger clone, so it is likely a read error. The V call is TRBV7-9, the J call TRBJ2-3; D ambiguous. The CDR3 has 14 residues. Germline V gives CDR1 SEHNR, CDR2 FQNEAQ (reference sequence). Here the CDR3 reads CASSGVRTYNEQSF. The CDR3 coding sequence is TGTGCCAGCAGCGGGGTACGTACCTACAATGAGCAGTCCTTC.

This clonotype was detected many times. The CDR3 DNA follows: TGTGCCAGCAGCCCCGTCTCCGGGGCCAACGTCCTGACTTTC. As protein: CASSPVSGANVLTF. V and J are TRBV5-5 and TRBJ2-6, with unresolved D. Trimming removed 4 bases from V and 4 bases from J, with 9 bases in between. Germline assignment: CDR1 SGHKS and CDR2 YYEKEE (reference sequence). The CDR3 has 14 amino acids. The full variable domain, with the rest looked up from reference TRBV5-5 and TRBJ2-6, is DAGVTQSPTHLIKTRGQQVTLRCSPISGHKSVSWYQQVLGQGPQFIFQYYEKEERGRGNFPDRFSARQFPNYSSELNVNALLLGDSALYLCASSPVSGANVLTFGAGSRLTVL.

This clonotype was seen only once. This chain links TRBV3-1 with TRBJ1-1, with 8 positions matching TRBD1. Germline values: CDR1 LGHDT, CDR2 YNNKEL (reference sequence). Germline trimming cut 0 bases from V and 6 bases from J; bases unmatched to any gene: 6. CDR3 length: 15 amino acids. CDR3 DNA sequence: TGTGCCAGCAGCCAAGAGGACAGGGAGGTAGCTGAAGCTTTCTTT. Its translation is CASSQEDREVAEAFF.

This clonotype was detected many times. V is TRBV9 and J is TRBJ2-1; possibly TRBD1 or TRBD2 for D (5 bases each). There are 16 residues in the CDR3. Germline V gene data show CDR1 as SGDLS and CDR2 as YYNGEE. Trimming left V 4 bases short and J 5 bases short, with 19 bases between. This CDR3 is CASSPSPGTGNNEQFF. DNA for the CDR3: TGTGCCAGCAGCCCCTCTCCCGGGACCGGCAACAATGAGCAGTTCTTC.

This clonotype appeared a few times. CDR3 in amino acids: CASIVRPGGWPLHF. CDR3 nucleotides: TGTGCCAGCATTGTCCGACCAGGGGGATGGCCCCTCCACTTT. The chain is built from TRBV2 and TRBJ1-6; 7 bases fit TRBD1. The CDR3 contains 14 residues. CDR1 is SNHLY, CDR2 FYNNEI, per germline. J was trimmed by 13 bases and V by 7 bases; bases with no gene match: 13.

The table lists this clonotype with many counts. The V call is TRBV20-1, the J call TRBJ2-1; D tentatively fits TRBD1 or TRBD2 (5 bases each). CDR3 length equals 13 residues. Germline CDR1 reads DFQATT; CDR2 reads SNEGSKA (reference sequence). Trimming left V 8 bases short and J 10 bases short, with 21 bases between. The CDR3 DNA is TGCAGTCAAAACAATTATACCGGGGCCGAGCAGTTCTTC. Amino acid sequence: CSQNNYTGAEQFF.